This T cell receptor beta chain was recovered during a study of blood T cell repertoires in COVID-19. At the level of the study: Donors in the United States, Italy and Spain gave samples during acute or convalescent COVID-19. The cDNA or gDNA used as material had been derived from T cells, B-cell-depleted T cells, or PBMCs.

The CDR3 runs to 12 residues. Assay used: immunoSEQ multiplex PCR; TCRdb lists only in-frame clones, some missing. The profile shows more than 300,000 clones, around 86% of them singletons. Participants came from roughly 25 US areas, aged about 18 to 95 years. The sequence was collected from a woman in her late teens or twenties who had recovered from COVID-19. The genes are TRBV1 and TRBJ2-1; TRBD1, as called in the table, went unchecked against the DNA. TRBV1 is a listed pseudogene. Specimen: PBMCs or T cells enriched from blood (not recorded which). This CDR3 reads CTSSLQGYEQFF. CDR3 in DNA: TGCACCAGCAGCTTACAGGGCTATGAGCAGTTCTTC.